These 12 T cell receptor beta chains were all obtained from the same sample, sequenced in a study of graft-versus-host responses after intestinal transplantation. These receptors have no known antigen. Clones were sequenced by immunoSEQ multiplex PCR, and TCRdb holds only the in-frame ones, with some missing. The sample records roughly 96,000 clones, roughly 90% being singletons. Here the sequenced sample was unstimulated CD8+ T cells sorted from spleen or lymph node cells, taken before intestinal transplant. All receptors derive from a human donor who received an intestinal transplant.

This sequence joins TRBV5-1 and TRBJ2-7; 8 bases align to TRBD2. Germline-derived CDR1 and CDR2 are SGHRS and YFSETQ. The CDR3 is 17 residues long. With V trimmed by 0 bases and J by 7 bases, 15 bases remained unmatched. CDR3 nucleotide sequence: TGCGCCAGCAGCTTGGAGATCGCGGGGCCCCGGGAGGGGGAGCAGTACTTC. Its translation: CASSLEIAGPREGEQYF.

The gene calls are TRBV19 and TRBJ2-5; weak D call: TRBD1 (6 bases). Trimming left V 3 bases short and J 5 bases short, with 7 bases between. The CDR3 runs to 12 residues. The germline V gene encodes CDR1 LNHDA and CDR2 SQIVND (reference sequence). DNA of the CDR3: TGTGCCAGTAGTATCGACAGGGAGACCCAGTACTTC. Translated, it gives CASSIDRETQYF. Full variable domain (outside the CDR3, taken from reference TRBV19 and TRBJ2-5): DGGITQSPKYLFRKEGQNVTLSCEQNLNHDAMYWYRQDPGQGLRLIYYSQIVNDFQKGDIAEGYSVSREKKESFPLTVTSAQKNPTAFYLCASSIDRETQYFGPGTRLLVL.

This chain joins TRBV6-1 and TRBJ1-5; D gene ambiguous. Trimming pared 7 bases from V and 6 bases from J, leaving 19 bases between. From germline, CDR1 is MNHNS and CDR2 SASEGT. This CDR3 has 15 residues. DNA for the CDR3: TGTGCCAGCACCGGAAATGAGGGCTGGGGTCAGCCCCAGCATTTT. Translating it yields CASTGNEGWGQPQHF.

This clone was seen once. This rearrangement joins TRBV11-2 to TRBJ2-1; tentative D call: TRBD2 (7 bases). CDR1 SGHAT and CDR2 FQNNGV come from the germline V gene. This CDR3 spans 13 amino acids. Between the trimmed V and J ends, which lost 5 bases and 8 bases, there was a span of 13 bases. The DNA of the CDR3 is TGTGCCAGCAGCCCGGGGGGCCGACATGAGCAGTTCTTC. Protein: CASSPGGRHEQFF.

The chain uses TRBV28 and TRBJ2-7; 8 bases are a match to TRBD2. J was trimmed by 2 bases and V by 5 bases; bases with no gene match: 5. This CDR3 spans 14 amino acids. The germline gives CDR1 MDHEN, CDR2 SYDVKM. CDR3 protein: CASSLSGITYEQYF. Written as DNA, the CDR3 is TGTGCCAGCAGTCTTAGCGGGATAACCTACGAGCAGTACTTC.

Only one count was recorded for this clone. CDR3 amino acids: CASSPSKREWMLWEQFF. The CDR3 DNA sequence: TGTGCCAGCAGCCCCTCAAAGCGGGAGTGGATGTTATGGGAGCAGTTCTTC. V and J are TRBV5-5 and TRBJ2-1, with TRBD2 identical over 8 bases. V shed 4 bases, J shed 10 bases, and the junction held 19 bases outside the gene matches. The CDR3 consists of 17 residues. Germline CDR1 SGHKS, CDR2 YYEKEE (reference sequence).

The CDR3 DNA reads as TGTGCCAGCAGCAGTCGGACTTGGGAGACCCAGTACTTC. Protein product: CASSSRTWETQYF. The chain uses TRBV6-1 and TRBJ2-5; TRBD2 is a possible D gene (5 bases). Germline CDR1 and CDR2: MNHNS and SASEGT. The CDR3 covers 13 residues. The V end was cut by 6 bases, the J end by 5 bases, with 13 bases between.

The chain couples TRBV5-6 to TRBJ1-1; D not resolved. Germline V gives CDR1 SGHDT, CDR2 YYEEEE. This CDR3 spans 16 amino acids. V was pared by 4 bases and J by 3 bases, with 19 bases between. In DNA form, the CDR3 reads TGTGCCAGCAGCCCGCCCCTAACCGGGCGGGACACTGAAGCTTTCTTT. It translates to CASSPPLTGRDTEAFF.

The CDR3 sequence: CASSIQGSYNEQFF. CDR3 DNA: TGTGCCAGCAGCATACAGGGCTCCTACAATGAGCAGTTCTTC. The chain joins TRBV5-6 to TRBJ2-1, with D perhaps TRBD1 (6 bases). The CDR3 loop spans 14 amino acids. In germline, CDR1 is SGHDT, CDR2 YYEEEE. V shed 4 bases and J shed 0 bases, with 8 bases lying between them.

CDR3 in amino acids: CASSLYRTSSYEQYF. For the CDR3, the DNA is TGTGCCAGCAGCTTGTATAGGACTAGCTCCTACGAGCAGTACTTC. J is TRBJ2-7 and V is TRBV11-2, with TRBD2 matching over 7 bases. Trimming took 3 bases from V and 0 from J; bases not matched to a gene: 5. Looked up from germline, CDR1 is SGHAT and CDR2 is FQNNGV. The CDR3 extends over 15 amino acids.

The genes are TRBV5-6 and TRBJ2-1, with 8 bases fitting TRBD2. V trimming: 3 bases; J trimming: 7 bases; junction bases outside the gene matches: 9. The CDR3 loop spans 15 amino acids. From germline, CDR1 is SGHDT and CDR2 YYEEEE. Here the CDR3 DNA reads TGTGCCAGCAGCTGGGGAACGGGAGGGGAAAATGAGCAGTTCTTC. This sequence encodes CASSWGTGGENEQFF.

The rearrangement links TRBV4-1 to TRBJ2-3, with D possibly TRBD2 on 5 matching bases. The CDR3 sequence is 17 residues long. Germline CDR1 MGHRA, CDR2 YSYEKL. V gave up 1 base and J gave up 1 base, with 15 bases separating them. The CDR3 region is CASSQVAKGSGTDTQYF. The CDR3 DNA follows: TGCGCCAGCAGCCAAGTAGCGAAAGGTAGCGGCACAGATACGCAGTATTTT.